This TCR beta chain emerged from a study of chemoradiotherapy in HPV16-positive cancers. Study-level results: For HPV16-positive patients, expanding HPV-responsive T cells associated with longer recurrence-free survival. Candidate HPV-specific clones and E7-related TCR motifs grew in tumor during treatment.

Notes on this clone: Its antigen remains unknown.

This CDR3 is 14 amino acids long. Trimming took off 10 bases at V and 9 bases at J, with 19 bases between the two ends. Per the germline V gene, CDR1 is LNHDA and CDR2 is SQIVND (reference sequence). Profiling relied on immunoSEQ multiplex PCR, and the TCRdb table lists in-frame clones only, not all of them. The sample lists about 13,000 clones, approximately 85% occurring once. Material: blood, obtained from a patient who underwent chemoradiotherapy. This receptor was identified in a human donor with HPV-associated anogenital cancer. The rearrangement joins TRBV19 to TRBJ1-6; a possible D gene is TRBD1 (6 bases). CDR3 in DNA: TGTGCCACCGCATCCTTCGACAGGTCTTCACCCCTCCACTTT. Its protein is CATASFDRSSPLHF.